Listed here are 28 T cell receptor beta chains from one sample, sequenced in a study of cytomegalovirus exposure and HLA in healthy donors. The PCR employed 60 Vbeta primers together with 13 Jbeta primers. Clones were sequenced by immunoSEQ multiplex PCR, and TCRdb holds only the in-frame ones, with some missing. The sample records approximately 190,000 clones, over 70% being singletons. Sequencing input: PBMCs. These TCRs come from a woman in her late teens or twenties in good health and CMV-seropositive.

The CDR3 is CACGTSLPYEQYV. The CDR3 region has the DNA TGTGCCTGCGGGACTAGCCTCCCCTACGAGCAGTACGTC. The genes are TRBV30 and TRBJ2-7; 9 bases line up with TRBD2. The CDR3 has 13 amino acids. The germline V gene has CDR1 GTSNPN and CDR2 SVGIG (reference sequence). Trimming at V came to 6 bases and at J to 2 bases, leaving 5 bases not matched to a gene.

The V call is TRBV5-1, the J call TRBJ1-1; D is possibly TRBD1 (5 bases). Trimming left V 4 bases short and J 1 base short, with 14 bases between. Germline loops: CDR1 SGHRS, CDR2 YFSETQ. The CDR3 length is 15 residues. The CDR3 region has the DNA TGCGCCAGCAGCGCGGGGGTGGGGGGGAACACTGAAGCTTTCTTT. Translating gives CASSAGVGGNTEAFF.

This clone was seen a single time. The chain carries TRBV2 and TRBJ2-2; weak D call: TRBD2 (7 bases). CDR1 and CDR2 from the germline V gene are SNHLY and FYNNEI. The CDR3 spans 13 residues. CDR3 region: CAKRDTNTGELFF. As DNA, the CDR3 is TGTGCGAAGCGGGACACTAACACCGGGGAGCTGTTTTTT.

The rearrangement links TRBV6-5 to TRBJ1-4; D uncertain. Trimming stripped 5 bases from V and 7 bases from J, with 14 bases between. From germline, CDR1 is MNHEY and CDR2 SVGAGI. The CDR3 runs to 14 residues. The CDR3 bases are TGTGCCAGCAGTACCGGGTTAAGAGGTGAAAAACTGTTTTTT. Its protein is CASSTGLRGEKLFF.

This clone was recorded once. CDR3 sequence reads: CAISEHLRGKNTGELFF. The DNA of the CDR3 is TGTGCCATCAGTGAGCATCTCAGGGGAAAGAACACCGGGGAGCTGTTTTTT. This sequence joins TRBV10-3 and TRBJ2-2, with D possibly being TRBD1 (6 bases). Germline CDR1 reads ENHRY; CDR2 reads SYGVKD. The CDR3 sequence is 17 residues long. V was cut by 2 bases and J by 1 base, with 14 bases left in between.

This clone was observed a handful of times. The rearrangement uses TRBV7-2 and TRBJ2-4; 9 nucleotides align to TRBD1. V dropped 0 bases and J dropped 8; count of bases not matched to a gene: 5. The CDR3 is 15 residues long. From germline, CDR1 is SGHTA and CDR2 FQGNSA. The CDR3 loop is CASSLAGTGYYIQYF. CDR3 nucleotides: TGTGCCAGCAGCTTAGCGGGGACAGGGTATTACATTCAGTACTTC.

This clone was detected once. V and J are TRBV9 and TRBJ1-4, with 9 bases matching TRBD1. J gave up 8 bases and V 3 bases, and 8 bases lay outside the gene matches. CDR3 length equals 15 residues. Per germline, CDR1 SGDLS and CDR2 YYNGEE. Here the CDR3 reads CASSEGTGLWEKLFF. For the CDR3, the DNA is TGTGCCAGCAGCGAGGGGACAGGGCTATGGGAAAAACTGTTTTTT.

This clone was counted a single time. This chain joins TRBV27 and TRBJ2-2; 7 bases match TRBD2. Germline CDR1 reads MNHEY; CDR2 reads SMNVEV (reference sequence). J was trimmed by 3 bases and V by 2 bases; bases with no gene match: 3. The CDR3 spans 15 residues. CDR3 protein: CASSLQRGDTGELFF. DNA of the CDR3: TGTGCCAGCAGTTTACAGCGGGGAGACACCGGGGAGCTGTTTTTT.

The chain couples TRBV19 to TRBJ1-2; 8 bases are a match to TRBD1. V lost 5 bases to trimming and J lost 9 bases; unmatched junction nucleotides: 20. The V gene's germline CDR1 is LNHDA and CDR2 SQIVND (reference sequence). The CDR3 has 17 amino acids. As DNA, the CDR3 is TGTGCCAGTAGTCCTAGGAGAGGGAGGGTCCAGGGGGCGAGCTACACCTTC. Protein product: CASSPRRGRVQGASYTF.

The rearrangement uses TRBV2 and TRBJ1-1, with D tentatively TRBD1 (5 bases). The CDR3 loop spans 12 amino acids. Trimming pared 6 bases from V and 1 base from J, leaving 6 bases between. The germline V gene encodes CDR1 SNHLY and CDR2 FYNNEI. CDR3 amino acids: CASRGANTEAFF. For the CDR3, the DNA is TGTGCCAGCAGAGGGGCGAACACTGAAGCTTTCTTT. Drawing the rest from reference TRBV2 and TRBJ1-1, the complete variable domain is EPEVTQTPSHQVTQMGQEVILRCVPISNHLYFYWYRQILGQKVEFLVSFYNNEISEKSEIFDDQFSVERPDGSNFTLKIRSTKLEDSAMYFCASRGANTEAFFGQGTRLTVV.

This chain connects TRBV15 to TRBJ2-1, with 9 bases fitting TRBD1. V was pared by 0 bases and J by 5 bases, with 11 bases of the junction left unmatched. This CDR3 has 18 amino acids. Germline V gene data show CDR1 as LNHNV and CDR2 as YYDKDF (reference sequence). Written as DNA, the CDR3 is TGTGCCACCAGCAGAGATCGCCTAGGACAGGGGCGTAACAATGAGCAGTTCTTC. This gives the protein CATSRDRLGQGRNNEQFF.

V and J are TRBV28 and TRBJ1-1, with TRBD1 identical over 8 bases. Germline loops: CDR1 MDHEN, CDR2 SYDVKM. Trimming cost V 5 bases and J 1 base; bases outside gene matches: 9. The CDR3 spans 16 residues. The DNA of the CDR3 is TGTGCCAGCAGTCCTCGCACAGGGACAGGGAACACTGAAGCTTTCTTT. Translating it yields CASSPRTGTGNTEAFF.

This chain links TRBV9 with TRBJ1-2; tentative D call: TRBD1 (6 bases). The CDR3 length is 12 residues. Germline CDR1 is SGDLS and CDR2 is YYNGEE. Trimming cost V 3 bases and J 8 bases, with 11 bases left between them. The CDR3: CASSAGGGGYTF. CDR3 sequence (DNA): TGTGCCAGCAGCGCGGGGGGCGGAGGCTACACCTTC. Combining the CDR3 with reference TRBV9 and TRBJ1-2 gives the whole variable domain DSGVTQTPKHLITATGQRVTLRCSPRSGDLSVYWYQQSLDQGLQFLIQYYNGEERAKGNILERFSAQQFPDLHSELNLSSLELGDSALYFCASSAGGGGYTFGSGTRLTVV.

The DNA of the CDR3 is TGTGCCAGCAGCTTAGCTCAGTACAATCAGCCCCAGCATTTT. Its protein product is CASSLAQYNQPQHF. The chain recombines TRBV7-6 with TRBJ1-5; D uncertain. V was cut by 0 bases and J by 3 bases, with 6 bases left in between. Germline CDR1 SGHVS, CDR2 FNYEAQ. The CDR3 length is 14 residues.

The chain is built from TRBV6-4 and TRBJ2-7; 14 bases align to TRBD2. Germline V gene sequence: CDR1 MRHNA, CDR2 SNTAGT. This CDR3 spans 17 amino acids. Trimming removed 2 bases from V and 2 bases from J; junction bases left unmatched: 5. The CDR3 loop is CASSDLRLAGGPYEQYF. In nucleotides, the CDR3 is TGTGCCAGCAGTGACCTCAGACTAGCGGGGGGGCCCTACGAGCAGTACTTC.

V is TRBV7-9 and J is TRBJ1-4; D remains unclear. CDR3 length: 14 residues. Trimming took off 5 bases at V and 8 bases at J, with 15 bases between the two ends. Looked up from germline, CDR1 is SEHNR and CDR2 is FQNEAQ (reference sequence). CDR3 bases: TGTGCCAGCAGCGTTGAGGGAGAGGGCGAAAAACTGTTTTTT. It specifies CASSVEGEGEKLFF.

V gene TRBV15 combines with J gene TRBJ2-3; 8 bases map to TRBD2. The CDR3 totals 16 residues. Germline V lookup: CDR1 LNHNV, CDR2 YYDKDF (reference sequence). The trim removed 3 bases at V and 4 bases at J, leaving 9 bases unmatched. The CDR3 sequence is CATSRLPGGAADTQYF. CDR3 coding DNA: TGTGCCACCAGCAGGCTTCCCGGGGGGGCAGCAGATACGCAGTATTTT.

This clone was found once. The genes are TRBV28 and TRBJ2-3; D might be TRBD1 (6 bases). Per germline, CDR1 MDHEN and CDR2 SYDVKM. This CDR3 spans 15 amino acids. V lost 6 bases to trimming and J lost 4 bases, with 17 bases between them. This CDR3 reads CASRLVQGPPDTQYF. In nucleotides, the CDR3 is TGTGCCAGCAGACTGGTACAGGGACCCCCAGATACGCAGTATTTT. The full variable domain, its missing parts supplied by reference TRBV28 and TRBJ2-3, is DVKVTQSSRYLVKRTGEKVFLECVQDMDHENMFWYRQDPGLGLRLIYFSYDVKMKEKGDIPEGYSVSREKKERFSLILESASTNQTSMYLCASRLVQGPPDTQYFGPGTRLTVL.

The V call is TRBV6-1, the J call TRBJ2-1, with D tentatively TRBD1 (6 bases). The CDR3 covers 14 residues. Germline CDR1 and CDR2: MNHNS and SASEGT. Trimming stripped 2 bases from V and 8 bases from J, with 13 bases between. In DNA, the CDR3 is TGTGCCAGCAGTGAAAATGACAGGAAAGATGAGCAGTTCTTC. This translates into CASSENDRKDEQFF.

The gene calls are TRBV7-9 and TRBJ2-1, with 9 bases aligning to TRBD1. The CDR3 is 15 residues long. V shed 5 bases and J 3 bases; nucleotides not matched to a gene: 5. Germline-derived CDR1 and CDR2 are SEHNR and FQNEAQ (reference sequence). The CDR3 nucleotides read TGTGCCAGCAGCCCTGGACAGGGGATCTACAATGAGCAGTTCTTC. This sequence encodes CASSPGQGIYNEQFF.

This chain links TRBV5-1 with TRBJ2-7, with 11 positions matching TRBD1. The V gene's germline CDR1 is SGHRS and CDR2 YFSETQ. The CDR3 runs 15 residues. V shed 4 bases and J 4 bases; nucleotides not matched to a gene: 7. CDR3 DNA: TGCGCCAGCAGCCCCCGGACAGGGGGCAGGTACGAGCAGTACTTC. Its protein product is CASSPRTGGRYEQYF.

The rearrangement links TRBV7-9 to TRBJ2-3, with 12 bases lining up with TRBD2. CDR1 and CDR2 (germline): SEHNR, FQNEAQ (reference sequence). J lost 5 bases, V lost 5 bases, and 5 bases had no gene match. The CDR3 is 15 residues long. CDR3 protein: CASSPSGGALDTQYF. The CDR3 nucleotides read TGTGCCAGCAGCCCTAGCGGGGGGGCTTTAGATACGCAGTATTTT.

The V gene is TRBV6-5, the J gene TRBJ2-7, with 9 bases fitting TRBD1. The CDR3 contains 15 residues. After removal of 6 bases from V and 5 bases from J, the junction contained 11 bases not matched to a gene. The germline CDR1 and CDR2 sequences are MNHEY and SVGAGI. CDR3 sequence reads: CASRKGQGPPDEQYV. The CDR3 DNA sequence: TGTGCCAGCAGGAAGGGACAGGGACCCCCGGACGAGCAGTACGTC.

This clone has only a few counts. The DNA of the CDR3 is TGCGCCAGCAGCTTGGACGGGACAGGGTCGAACTATGGCTACACCTTC. It encodes CASSLDGTGSNYGYTF. This sequence joins TRBV5-1 and TRBJ1-2; 9 bases line up with TRBD1. V shed 0 bases and J 2 bases; nucleotides not matched to a gene: 5. The germline V gene has CDR1 SGHRS and CDR2 YFSETQ. The CDR3 is 16 residues long.

This sequence joins TRBV7-3 and TRBJ1-2; no clear D. CDR1 is SGHTA, CDR2 FQGTGA, per germline. The CDR3 consists of 14 residues. V dropped 1 base and J dropped 8 bases, with 14 bases sitting between them. The CDR3, as DNA: TGTGCCAGCAGCTTAAGGGAGTCCGGAGGCGGCTACACCTTC. This gives the protein CASSLRESGGGYTF. Full variable domain (outside the CDR3, taken from reference TRBV7-3 and TRBJ1-2): GAGVSQTPSNKVTEKGKYVELRCDPISGHTALYWYRQSLGQGPEFLIYFQGTGAADDSGLPNDRFFAVRPEGSVSTLKIQRTERGDSAVYLCASSLRESGGGYTFGSGTRLTVV.

The gene calls are TRBV10-1 and TRBJ2-5; TRBD2 matches at 9 bases. Germline CDR1 is WNHNN and CDR2 is SYGVQD (reference sequence). The CDR3 is made up of 15 amino acids. V lost 8 bases to trimming and J lost 0 bases; unmatched junction nucleotides: 7. The CDR3 is CASPTSGTNQETQYF. The DNA for the CDR3 is TGCGCCAGCCCGACTAGCGGAACTAACCAAGAGACCCAGTACTTC.

V gene TRBV4-2 combines with J gene TRBJ1-2, with D tentatively TRBD1 (6 bases). V gave up 0 bases and J gave up 4 bases, with 15 bases separating them. Germline CDR1 LGHNA, CDR2 YNFKEQ. This CDR3 is built from 16 residues. The DNA of the CDR3 is TGTGCCAGCAGCCAAGATCCGTCGACAGGAACCTATGGCTACACCTTC. This sequence encodes CASSQDPSTGTYGYTF.

Turning to this clone: Its ends do not fully match the called genes, so a read error is possible. V and J are TRBV7-2 and TRBJ1-3; D not certain. From germline, CDR1 is SGHTA and CDR2 FQGNSA. CDR3 length: 17 amino acids. The CDR3 is CASSLAARGYSGSTIYF. CDR3 DNA: TGTGCCAGCAGCTTAGCGGCCAGAGGGTACTCTGGAAGCACCATATATTTT. Filled out from reference TRBV7-2 and TRBJ1-3, the complete variable domain reads GAGVSQSPSNKVTEKGKDVELRCDPISGHTALYWYRQSLGQGLEFLIYFQGNSAPDKSGLPSDRFSAERTGGSVSTLTIQRTQQEDSAVYLCASSLAARGYSGSTIYFGEGSWLTVV.